This is a list of T cell receptor beta chains from one sample in a study of spatial heterogeneity in lung cancer. MiXCR, applied by TCRdb to the 5' RACE reads, yields one record per CDR3 protein. This table has some 8,900 distinct CDR3 sequences, more than 4.5% appearing once. The source material was PBMCs, sampled at surgery. The receptors shown here come from a male donor with early-stage non-small cell lung cancer. Both conserved end residues are part of each CDR3. D genes are given only for firm matches. Clone sizes are given selectively: once, few, many, or a class where the clone is expanded.

J: TRBJ2-3; D: TRBD2; size: -; V: TRBV15; DNA: TGTGCCACCAGCAGAGTAGCGGGGGGGAACACAGATACGCAGTATTTT; CDR3: CATSRVAGGNTDTQYF
J: TRBJ2-1; D: TRBD2; size: many; V: TRBV20-1; DNA: TGCAGTGCGCCCGGACTAGCGGGCTACAATGAGCAGTTCTTC; CDR3: CSAPGLAGYNEQFF
J: TRBJ2-5; D: TRBD2; size: many; V: TRBV2; DNA: TGTGCCAGCAGAGTAGCGGGGGTCGGAGAGACCCAGTACTTC; CDR3: CASRVAGVGETQYF
J: TRBJ1-1; D: TRBD1; size: many; V: TRBV6-5; DNA: TGTGCCAGCAGTTCCCTGACAGGGTCAAACACTGAAGCTTTCTTT; CDR3: CASSSLTGSNTEAFF
J: TRBJ2-1; D: -; size: medium-sized; V: TRBV2; DNA: TGTGCCAGCACAGAGCAGGGGAACTCCTACAATGAGCAGTTCTTC; CDR3: CASTEQGNSYNEQFF
J: TRBJ2-7; D: TRBD2; size: many; V: TRBV5-1; DNA: TGCGCCAGCAGCTTCACGGGGACTACGGACGAGCAGTACTTC; CDR3: CASSFTGTTDEQYF
J: TRBJ2-1; D: -; size: medium-sized; V: TRBV7-6; DNA: TGTGCCAGCAGCTCCGGACTGGGGGGTGAGCAGTTCTTC; CDR3: CASSSGLGGEQFF
J: TRBJ1-1; D: -; size: many; V: TRBV5-6; DNA: TGTGCCAGCAGCCTCTGGTGGGGGAGCACTGAAGCTTTCTTT; CDR3: CASSLWWGSTEAFF
J: TRBJ2-5; D: -; size: few; V: TRBV5-1; DNA: TGCGCCAGCAGCTTGGGGCAGCAAGAGACCCAGTACTTC; CDR3: CASSLGQQETQYF
J: TRBJ2-3; D: -; size: -; V: TRBV5-1; DNA: TGCGCCAGCAGCCCTGGACAGAGATCTAGCACAGATACGCAGTATTTT; CDR3: CASSPGQRSSTDTQYF
J: TRBJ1-1; D: -; size: many; V: TRBV12-5; DNA: TGTGCTAGTGGTTTACCCCCCCAAGGGGAAGCTTTCTTT; CDR3: CASGLPPQGEAFF
J: TRBJ2-5; D: TRBD2; size: many; V: TRBV7-2; DNA: TGTGCCAGCAGCTCCGGGACTAGCGGGGACCCCGGATGGACCCAGTACTTC; CDR3: CASSSGTSGDPGWTQYF
J: TRBJ1-2; D: -; size: many; V: TRBV29-1; DNA: TGCAGCGTTGTAGCTTCCCGAGGCGGTACTAACTATGGCTACACCTTC; CDR3: CSVVASRGGTNYGYTF
J: TRBJ2-5; D: -; size: few; V: TRBV7-9; DNA: TGTGCCAGCAGCTCGCCAACAGAAGAGACCCAGTACTTC; CDR3: CASSSPTEETQYF
J: TRBJ2-5; D: -; size: many; V: TRBV6-1; DNA: TGTGCCAGCAGTGAAGTCTGGGAGACCCAGTACTTC; CDR3: CASSEVWETQYF
J: TRBJ2-1; D: -; size: many; V: TRBV30; DNA: TGTGCCTGGAGTCCAACTAACTCCTACAATGAGCAGTTCTTC; CDR3: CAWSPTNSYNEQFF
J: TRBJ1-4; D: -; size: few; V: TRBV20-1; DNA: TGCAGCGTCCTGGCCCAGGGGTACGAAAAACTGTTTTTT; CDR3: CSVLAQGYEKLFF
J: TRBJ1-4; D: -; size: many; V: TRBV10-3; DNA: TGTGCCATCAGTGAGTCTTGGCAGACGAATGAAAAACTGTTTTTT; CDR3: CAISESWQTNEKLFF
J: TRBJ2-5; D: -; size: medium-sized; V: TRBV29-1; DNA: TGCAGCGTTGTCCGACAGCAAGAGACCCAGTACTTC; CDR3: CSVVRQQETQYF
J: TRBJ2-3; D: TRBD2; size: few; V: TRBV5-4; DNA: TGTGCCAGCAGCTTGGGATTCGTTACTAGCGGAGATACGCAGTATTTT; CDR3: CASSLGFVTSGDTQYF
J: TRBJ2-7; D: -; size: medium-sized; V: TRBV30; DNA: TGTGCCTGGAGTGTAGTCCTCGGAGACGAGCAGTACTTC; CDR3: CAWSVVLGDEQYF
J: TRBJ2-2; D: -; size: many; V: TRBV15; DNA: TGTGCCACCAGCAGAGATTACGGGGCCGCAAACACCGGGGAGCTGTTTTTT; CDR3: CATSRDYGAANTGELFF
J: TRBJ1-1; D: -; size: few; V: TRBV15; DNA: TGTGCCACCAGCAGAGGACGGGAGAAAGGCACTGAAGCTTTCTTT; CDR3: CATSRGREKGTEAFF